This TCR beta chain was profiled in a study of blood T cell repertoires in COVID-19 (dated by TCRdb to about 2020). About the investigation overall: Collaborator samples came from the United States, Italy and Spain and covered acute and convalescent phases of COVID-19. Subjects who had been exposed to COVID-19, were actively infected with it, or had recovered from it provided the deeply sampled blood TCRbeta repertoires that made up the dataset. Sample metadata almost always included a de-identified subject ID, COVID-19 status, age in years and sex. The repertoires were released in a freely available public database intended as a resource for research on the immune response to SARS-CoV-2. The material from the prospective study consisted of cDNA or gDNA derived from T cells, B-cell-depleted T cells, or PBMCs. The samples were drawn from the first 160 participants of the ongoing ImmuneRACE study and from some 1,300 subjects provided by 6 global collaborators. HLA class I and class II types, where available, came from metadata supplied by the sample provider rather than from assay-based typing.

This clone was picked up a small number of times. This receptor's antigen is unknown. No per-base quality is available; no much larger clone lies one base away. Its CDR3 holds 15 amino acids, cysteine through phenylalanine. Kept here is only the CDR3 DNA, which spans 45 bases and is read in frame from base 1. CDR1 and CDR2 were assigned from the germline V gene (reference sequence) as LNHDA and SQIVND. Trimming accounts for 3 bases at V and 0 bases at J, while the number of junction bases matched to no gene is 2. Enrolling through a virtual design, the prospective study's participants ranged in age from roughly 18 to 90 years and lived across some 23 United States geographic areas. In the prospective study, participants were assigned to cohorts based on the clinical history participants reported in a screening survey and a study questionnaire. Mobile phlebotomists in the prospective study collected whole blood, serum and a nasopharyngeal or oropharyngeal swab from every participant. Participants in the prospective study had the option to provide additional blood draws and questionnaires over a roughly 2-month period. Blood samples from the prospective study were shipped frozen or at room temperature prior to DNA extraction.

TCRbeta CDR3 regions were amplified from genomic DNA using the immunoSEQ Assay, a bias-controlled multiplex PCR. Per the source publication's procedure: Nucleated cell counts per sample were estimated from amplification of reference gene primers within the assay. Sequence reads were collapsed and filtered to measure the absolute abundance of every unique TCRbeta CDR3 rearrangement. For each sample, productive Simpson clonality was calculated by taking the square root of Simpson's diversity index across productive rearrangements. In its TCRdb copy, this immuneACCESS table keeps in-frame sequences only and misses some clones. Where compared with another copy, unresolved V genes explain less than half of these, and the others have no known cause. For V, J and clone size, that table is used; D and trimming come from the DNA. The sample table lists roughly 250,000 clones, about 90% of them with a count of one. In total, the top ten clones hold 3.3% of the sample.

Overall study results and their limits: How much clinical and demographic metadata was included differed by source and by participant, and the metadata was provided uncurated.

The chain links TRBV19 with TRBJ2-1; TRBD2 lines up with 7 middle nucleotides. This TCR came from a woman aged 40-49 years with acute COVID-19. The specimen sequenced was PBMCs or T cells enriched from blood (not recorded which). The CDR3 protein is CASSMGGSSYNEQFF. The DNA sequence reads TGTGCCAGTAGTATGGGCGGGAGCTCCTACAATGAGCAGTTCTTC.